This T cell receptor (beta chain) was recovered during a study of response to subunit inactivated influenza vaccine. Germline CDR1 reads KGHSH; CDR2 reads LQKENI. The junction had 5 bases not matched to a gene; V was cut back by 1 base and J by 4 bases. The CDR3 runs 16 residues. Each CDR3 protein gets one entry after TCRdb re-called the RT-PCR reads with MiXCR. The sample shows roughly 500,000 distinct CDR3 sequences, approximately 22% of them seen only once. This sample also belongs to another study, concerning T cells expressing NK-cell markers. This second report adds: As the method of synthesis, 5'RACE template switching with UMIs yielded TCR beta cDNA.

The sequencing used CD4+ T cells sorted from PBMCs, collected 11 to 12 days after vaccination. V and J are TRBV18 and TRBJ2-3; TRBD1 matches at 10 bases. This TCR came from a man aged 50-60 years who received an inactivated influenza vaccine. The CDR3: CASSPRAGQGPDTQYF. In DNA form, the CDR3 reads TGTGCCAGCTCACCACGGGCGGGACAGGGGCCAGATACGCAGTATTTT.